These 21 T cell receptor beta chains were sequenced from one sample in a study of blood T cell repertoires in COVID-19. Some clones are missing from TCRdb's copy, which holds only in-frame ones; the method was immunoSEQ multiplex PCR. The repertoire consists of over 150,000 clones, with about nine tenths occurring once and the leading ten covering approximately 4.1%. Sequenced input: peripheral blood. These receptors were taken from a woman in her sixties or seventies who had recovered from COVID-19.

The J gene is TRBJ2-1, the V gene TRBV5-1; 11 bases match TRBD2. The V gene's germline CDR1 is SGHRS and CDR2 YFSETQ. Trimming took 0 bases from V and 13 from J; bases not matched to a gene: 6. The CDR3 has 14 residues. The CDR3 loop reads CASSLELAGDLQFF. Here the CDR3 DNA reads TGCGCCAGCAGCTTGGAACTAGCGGGGGATCTACAGTTCTTC.

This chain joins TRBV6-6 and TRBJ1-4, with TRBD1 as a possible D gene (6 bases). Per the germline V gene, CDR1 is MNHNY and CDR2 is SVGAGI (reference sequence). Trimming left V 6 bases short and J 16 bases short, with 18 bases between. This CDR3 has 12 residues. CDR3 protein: CASSSGGQSAFF. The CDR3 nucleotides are TGTGCCAGCAGCTCAGGCGGACAGTCGGCGTTTTTT.

In DNA form, the CDR3 reads TGCGCCAGCAGCTTAGGACAGGGGAGGGATACGCAGTATTTT. Protein sequence: CASSLGQGRDTQYF. V and J are TRBV5-1 and TRBJ2-3; 9 nucleotides agree with TRBD1. With V trimmed by 2 bases and J by 6 bases, 4 bases remained unmatched. CDR3 length: 14 amino acids. In germline, CDR1 is SGHRS, CDR2 YFSETQ.

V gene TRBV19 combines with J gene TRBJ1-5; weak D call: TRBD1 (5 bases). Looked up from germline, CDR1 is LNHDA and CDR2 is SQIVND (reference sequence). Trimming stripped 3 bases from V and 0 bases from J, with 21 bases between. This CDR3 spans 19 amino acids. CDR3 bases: TGTGCCAGTAGTATGGGCAGGGTCAGGCAGAGTGCTAGCAATCAGCCCCAGCATTTT. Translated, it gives CASSMGRVRQSASNQPQHF. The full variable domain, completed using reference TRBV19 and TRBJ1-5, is DGGITQSPKYLFRKEGQNVTLSCEQNLNHDAMYWYRQDPGQGLRLIYYSQIVNDFQKGDIAEGYSVSREKKESFPLTVTSAQKNPTAFYLCASSMGRVRQSASNQPQHFGDGTRLSIL.

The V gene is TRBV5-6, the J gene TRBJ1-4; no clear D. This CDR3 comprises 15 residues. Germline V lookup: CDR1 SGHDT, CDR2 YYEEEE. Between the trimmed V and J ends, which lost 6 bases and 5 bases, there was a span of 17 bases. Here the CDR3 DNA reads TGTGCCAGCAAGCCATGGTGGGAGAGGAATGAAAAACTGTTTTTT. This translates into CASKPWWERNEKLFF.

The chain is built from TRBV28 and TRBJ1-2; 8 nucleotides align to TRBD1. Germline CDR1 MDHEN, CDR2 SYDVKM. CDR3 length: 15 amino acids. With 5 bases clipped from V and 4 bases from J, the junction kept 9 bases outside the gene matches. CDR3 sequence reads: CASSGGQAPIYGYTF. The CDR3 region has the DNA TGTGCCAGCAGTGGGGGACAGGCCCCGATCTATGGCTACACCTTC.

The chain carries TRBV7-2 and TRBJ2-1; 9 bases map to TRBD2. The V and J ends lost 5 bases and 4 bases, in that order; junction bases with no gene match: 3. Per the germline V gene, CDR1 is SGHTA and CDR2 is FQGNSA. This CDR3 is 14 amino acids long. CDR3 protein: CASSPSGAYNEQFF. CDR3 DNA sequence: TGTGCCAGCAGCCCTAGCGGGGCATACAATGAGCAGTTCTTC.

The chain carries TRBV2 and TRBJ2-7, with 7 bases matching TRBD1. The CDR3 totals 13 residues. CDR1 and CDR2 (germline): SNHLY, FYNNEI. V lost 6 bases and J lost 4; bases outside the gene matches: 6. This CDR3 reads CASSVETGYEQYF. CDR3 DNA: TGTGCCAGCAGCGTAGAGACAGGGTACGAGCAGTACTTC.

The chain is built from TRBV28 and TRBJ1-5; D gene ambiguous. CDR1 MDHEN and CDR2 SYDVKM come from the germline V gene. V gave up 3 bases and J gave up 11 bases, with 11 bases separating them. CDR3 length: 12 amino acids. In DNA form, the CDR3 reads TGTGCCAGCAGTTTTACGCGTCCGACCCAGCATTTT. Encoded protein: CASSFTRPTQHF. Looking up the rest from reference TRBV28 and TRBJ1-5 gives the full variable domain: DVKVTQSSRYLVKRTGEKVFLECVQDMDHENMFWYRQDPGLGLRLIYFSYDVKMKEKGDIPEGYSVSREKKERFSLILESASTNQTSMYLCASSFTRPTQHFGDGTRLSIL.

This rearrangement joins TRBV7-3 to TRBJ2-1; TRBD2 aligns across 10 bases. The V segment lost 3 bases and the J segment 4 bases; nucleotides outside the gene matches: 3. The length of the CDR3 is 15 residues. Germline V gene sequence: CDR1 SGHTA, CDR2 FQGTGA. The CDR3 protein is CASSFGTSDYNEQFF. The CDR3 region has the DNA TGTGCCAGCAGCTTCGGGACTAGCGATTACAATGAGCAGTTCTTC.

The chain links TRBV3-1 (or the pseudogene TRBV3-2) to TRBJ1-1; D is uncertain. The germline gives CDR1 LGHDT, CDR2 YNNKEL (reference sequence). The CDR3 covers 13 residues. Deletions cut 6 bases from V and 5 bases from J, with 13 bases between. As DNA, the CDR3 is TGTGCCAGCAGTCCTCCAGGTGGGACTGAAGCTTTCTTT. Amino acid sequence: CASSPPGGTEAFF.

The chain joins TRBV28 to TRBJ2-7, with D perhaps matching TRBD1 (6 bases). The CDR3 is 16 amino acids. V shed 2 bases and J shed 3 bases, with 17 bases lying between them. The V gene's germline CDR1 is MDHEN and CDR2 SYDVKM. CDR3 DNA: TGTGCCAGCAGTTTAGACCCAACACAGGGAGTCTACGAGCAGTACTTC. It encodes CASSLDPTQGVYEQYF.

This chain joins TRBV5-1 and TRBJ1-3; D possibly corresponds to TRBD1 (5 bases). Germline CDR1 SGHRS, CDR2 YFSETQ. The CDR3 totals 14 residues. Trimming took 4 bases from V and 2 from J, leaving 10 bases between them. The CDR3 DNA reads TGCGCCAGCAGCCTGGACATACCTGGAAACACCATATATTTT. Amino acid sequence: CASSLDIPGNTIYF. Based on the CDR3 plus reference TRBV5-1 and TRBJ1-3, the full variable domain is KAGVTQTPRYLIKTRGQQVTLSCSPISGHRSVSWYQQTPGQGLQFLFEYFSETQRNKGNFPGRFSGRQFSNSRSEMNVSTLELGDSALYLCASSLDIPGNTIYFGEGSWLTVV.

The CDR3 protein is CASSEASSGGGKQFF. The CDR3 nucleotides read TGCGCCAGCAGTGAGGCGAGTAGCGGGGGGGGGAAGCAGTTCTTC. The chain links TRBV10-2 to TRBJ2-1, with 11 bases identical to TRBD2. Germline V gene sequence: CDR1 WSHSY, CDR2 SAAADI. The CDR3 runs to 15 residues. The V and J ends lost 2 bases and 11 bases, in that order; junction bases with no gene match: 8.

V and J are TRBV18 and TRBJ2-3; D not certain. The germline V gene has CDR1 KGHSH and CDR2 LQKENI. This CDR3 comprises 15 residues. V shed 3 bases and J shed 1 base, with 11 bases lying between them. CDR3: CASSPPSVGTDTQYF. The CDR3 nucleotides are TGTGCCAGCTCACCCCCTAGTGTAGGCACAGATACGCAGTATTTT.

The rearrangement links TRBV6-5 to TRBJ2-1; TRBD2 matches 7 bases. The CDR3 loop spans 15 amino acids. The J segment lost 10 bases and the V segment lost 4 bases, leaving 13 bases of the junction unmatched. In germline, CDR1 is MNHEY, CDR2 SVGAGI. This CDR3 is CASSSGGEGSVEQFF. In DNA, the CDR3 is TGTGCCAGCAGTTCAGGCGGGGAGGGTTCGGTGGAGCAGTTCTTC.

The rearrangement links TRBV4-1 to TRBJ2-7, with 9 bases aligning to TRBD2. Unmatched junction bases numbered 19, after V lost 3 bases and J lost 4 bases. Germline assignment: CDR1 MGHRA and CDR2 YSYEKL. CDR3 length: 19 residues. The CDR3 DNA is TGCGCCAGCAGCCACCTTAGAGTAGCGGGGGCCCAAATGATTTACGAGCAGTACTTC. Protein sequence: CASSHLRVAGAQMIYEQYF.

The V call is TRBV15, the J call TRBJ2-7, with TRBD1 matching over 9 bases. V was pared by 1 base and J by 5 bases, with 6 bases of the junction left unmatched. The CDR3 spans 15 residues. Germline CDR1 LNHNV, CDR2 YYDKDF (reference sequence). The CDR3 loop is CATSRGRDRAHEQYF. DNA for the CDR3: TGTGCCACCAGCAGAGGCCGGGACAGGGCCCACGAGCAGTACTTC.

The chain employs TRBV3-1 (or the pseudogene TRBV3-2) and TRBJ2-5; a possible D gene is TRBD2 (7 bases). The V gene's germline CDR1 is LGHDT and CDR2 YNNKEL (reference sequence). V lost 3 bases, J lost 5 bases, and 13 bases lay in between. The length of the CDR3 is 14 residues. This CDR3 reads CASSQVGGLETQYF. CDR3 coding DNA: TGTGCCAGCAGCCAGGTCGGGGGGCTGGAGACCCAGTACTTC.

The CDR3 DNA sequence: TGTGCCAGCAGTTCGAGGGGACAGAGCTCCTATAATTCACCCCTCCACTTT. The encoded protein is CASSSRGQSSYNSPLHF. The V and J genes are TRBV27 and TRBJ1-6, with TRBD1 identical over 7 bases. V was pared by 4 bases and J by 0 bases, with 6 bases of the junction left unmatched. The germline gives CDR1 MNHEY, CDR2 SMNVEV (reference sequence). This CDR3 spans 17 amino acids.

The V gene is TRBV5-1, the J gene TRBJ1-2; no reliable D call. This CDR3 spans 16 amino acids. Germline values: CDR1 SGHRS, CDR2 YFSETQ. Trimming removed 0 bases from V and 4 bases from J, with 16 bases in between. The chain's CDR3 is CASSLDRGTTSYGYTF. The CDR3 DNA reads TGCGCCAGCAGCTTGGATCGGGGTACCACTAGCTATGGCTACACCTTC.